Detailed here is one TCR beta chain. This entry belongs to a study of blood T cell repertoires in COVID-19. Study background: COVID-19 samples collected from the United States, Italy and Spain covered acute and convalescent phases. T cells, B-cell-depleted T cells, or PBMCs provided the cDNA or gDNA that served as material.

Per the study methods: Nucleated cell counts were estimated from reference gene primer amplification. Produced via immunoSEQ multiplex PCR; TCRdb's table is partial and in-frame only. V and J calls and clone size come straight from that table; D and trimming were deduced from the DNA. This sample has approximately 300,000 clones; roughly 87% occur once, and the top ten carry around 2.2%. Sequences were obtained from peripheral blood. The TCR was taken from a woman between 45 and 60 years old who had recovered from COVID-19.

CDR3 in amino acids: CASSPPSGSGTGELFF. The CDR3 coding sequence is TGTGCCAGCAGCCCCCCTAGCGGGAGTGGCACCGGGGAGCTGTTTTTT. The J gene is TRBJ2-2, the V gene TRBV9; 10 bases are shared with TRBD2. The CDR3 is 16 amino acids. CDR1 and CDR2 (germline): SGDLS, YYNGEE. The V gene end was trimmed by 4 bases and the J gene end by 4 bases; junction bases not matched to a gene: 7.